This TCR beta chain appears in the sequencing data of a study of cytomegalovirus exposure and HLA in healthy donors. In the PCR, 60 Vbeta and 13 Jbeta primers were used. Here immunoSEQ multiplex PCR was the method, and the copy in TCRdb shows in-frame clones only, minus some. Of more than 85,000 clones in the sample, 63% were seen once. V lost 3 bases and J 5 bases, leaving 13 bases between the germline ends. CDR1 SGHRS and CDR2 YFSETQ come from the germline V gene. The CDR3 is 14 amino acids. The genes are TRBV5-1 and TRBJ2-3; the D gene is possibly TRBD1 (6 bases). The sequencing sample was made of PBMCs. This receptor was taken from a woman in her 30s in good health and CMV-seronegative. CDR3 in DNA: TGCGCCAGCAGCTGGGGGCTAGCTGAAGATACGCAGTATTTT. Protein product: CASSWGLAEDTQYF.